These 16 T cell receptor beta chains were sequenced from one sample in a study of T-cell memory formation after mild COVID-19. TCRdb fed the 5' RACE reads into MiXCR, producing one record per CDR3 protein. This table has about 250,000 distinct CDR3 sequences, roughly 14% appearing once. The sequenced sample was PBMCs or a T cell subset sorted from them (not recorded which). The source of these receptors is an adult woman who had mild COVID-19 (a few samples of this study predate the infection). Cell type and time point are not known.

The chain carries TRBV20-1 and TRBJ2-1; 8 bases line up with TRBD2. V was pared by 5 bases and J by 2 bases, with 8 bases of the junction left unmatched. The CDR3 runs to 15 residues. Germline lookup yields CDR1 DFQATT and CDR2 SNEGSKA (reference sequence). The CDR3 nucleotides read TGCAGTGCTCCACCAGCGGGGGCTCCCTACAATGAGCAGTTCTTC. It encodes CSAPPAGAPYNEQFF.

This clonotype was seen more than once but under ten times. The chain employs TRBV15 and TRBJ2-3, with TRBD2 identical over 9 bases. The V gene's germline CDR1 is LNHNV and CDR2 YYDKDF (reference sequence). The V segment lost 1 base and the J segment 1 base; nucleotides outside the gene matches: 0. CDR3 length equals 15 residues. The CDR3 spells CATSRVAGGTDTQYF. The CDR3, as DNA: TGTGCCACCAGCAGAGTAGCGGGGGGCACAGATACGCAGTATTTT.

There are a few counts of this clonotype. The chain joins TRBV7-9 to TRBJ1-5, with TRBD1 matching 7 bases. The CDR3 is 18 amino acids. CDR1 and CDR2 from the germline V gene are SEHNR and FQNEAQ (reference sequence). J lost 2 bases, V lost 1 base, and 11 bases had no gene match. The CDR3 nucleotides read TGTGCCAGCAGCTTAGTAGACCTGACAGGGCACGGCAATCAGCCCCAGCATTTT. Amino acids: CASSLVDLTGHGNQPQHF.

The chain uses TRBV12-3 or TRBV12-4 and TRBJ1-6; 12 bases are a match to TRBD1. The V and J ends lost 9 bases and 10 bases, in that order; junction bases with no gene match: 10. CDR3 length: 15 residues. For the CDR3, the DNA is TGTGCCAGTAACGAGGGGACAGGGGGCGGGTCACCCCTCCACTTT. Protein sequence: CASNEGTGGGSPLHF.

This clonotype was counted only a few times. V gene TRBV24-1 combines with J gene TRBJ2-5; D uncertain. Trimming removed 1 base at V and 5 bases at J, with 4 bases between. CDR1 KGHDR and CDR2 SFDVKD come from the germline V gene. The CDR3 runs to 12 residues. The CDR3 here is CATSDLEETQYF. The DNA of the CDR3 is TGTGCCACCAGTGATTTAGAGGAGACCCAGTACTTC.

The rearrangement uses TRBV27 and TRBJ1-1; D perhaps matches TRBD1 (6 bases). V was clipped by 3 bases and J by 1 base, with 9 bases between them. The CDR3 sequence is 14 residues long. Germline assignment: CDR1 MNHEY and CDR2 SMNVEV (reference sequence). Written as DNA, the CDR3 is TGTGCCAGCAGTTTTTCGGGACAGAACACTGAAGCTTTCTTT. The encoded protein is CASSFSGQNTEAFF.

The CDR3 nucleotides are TGTGCCAGCAGCGTAAGACTAGGCTCCTACAATGAGCAGTTCTTC. Translating it yields CASSVRLGSYNEQFF. The chain is built from TRBV9 and TRBJ2-1, with a possible D match to TRBD2 (6 bases). The V gene lost 1 base and the J gene lost 0 bases, with 8 bases spanning the gap. Germline CDR1 and CDR2: SGDLS and YYNGEE. The CDR3 has 15 amino acids.

J is TRBJ2-3 and V is TRBV7-2; 7 bases align to TRBD2. The trim removed 1 base at V and 3 bases at J, leaving 7 bases unmatched. The CDR3 extends over 16 amino acids. Germline CDR1 and CDR2: SGHTA and FQGNSA. The CDR3 is CASSLGLRGGTDTQYF. DNA for the CDR3: TGTGCCAGCAGCTTAGGGCTTCGCGGGGGTACAGATACGCAGTATTTT.

The chain links TRBV6-2 or TRBV6-3 to TRBJ2-3, with TRBD2 identical over 13 bases. Trimming removed 6 bases from V and 1 base from J; junction bases left unmatched: 7. This CDR3 has 17 amino acids. Germline CDR1 reads MNHEY; CDR2 reads SVGEGT. CDR3 protein: CASSSGTSGTRTDTQYF. The CDR3 region has the DNA TGTGCCAGCAGCTCTGGGACTAGCGGGACGCGCACAGATACGCAGTATTTT.

This clonotype has only a few counts. J is TRBJ2-3 and V is TRBV12-3 or TRBV12-4; 11 bases match TRBD2. The CDR3 is 11 amino acids. Trimming at V came to 6 bases and at J to 14 bases, leaving 4 bases not matched to a gene. The CDR3 sequence: CASSRGLAGYF. The CDR3 DNA follows: TGTGCCAGCAGCCGCGGACTAGCGGGGTATTTT.

This chain connects TRBV6-6 to TRBJ1-2; D ambiguous. This CDR3 is 12 amino acids long. Germline CDR1 and CDR2: MNHNY and SVGAGI (reference sequence). Trimming left V 7 bases short and J 7 bases short, with 13 bases between. The CDR3 nucleotides are TGTGCCAGCACTACGACCCTGGGTGGCTACACCTTC. Translated, it gives CASTTTLGGYTF.

This clonotype appeared many times. The rearrangement links TRBV12-3 or TRBV12-4 to TRBJ2-1, with TRBD1 as a possible D gene (7 bases). Trimming removed 1 base at V and 4 bases at J, with 11 bases between. The CDR3 loop spans 15 amino acids. The CDR3 loop reads CASSLGRGEYNEQFF. Written as DNA, the CDR3 is TGTGCCAGCAGTTTAGGCAGGGGGGAATACAATGAGCAGTTCTTC.

This clonotype was observed a handful of times. The chain combines TRBV7-9 with TRBJ2-2, with 7 positions matching TRBD1. The V gene end was trimmed by 6 bases and the J gene end by 5 bases; junction bases not matched to a gene: 6. The germline V gene has CDR1 SEHNR and CDR2 FQNEAQ (reference sequence). CDR3 size: 14 residues. The CDR3, as DNA: TGTGCCAGCAGTTTGGGACAGACAACCGGGGAGCTGTTTTTT. Its protein product is CASSLGQTTGELFF.

The genes are TRBV5-1 and TRBJ1-3; no firm D call. The V end lost 0 bases, the J end lost 0 bases, and 10 bases lay between the germline ends. Germline CDR1 and CDR2: SGHRS and YFSETQ. The CDR3 contains 16 residues. The CDR3 region has the DNA TGCGCCAGCAGCTTGGTCGACGCATCCTCTGGAAACACCATATATTTT. This gives the protein CASSLVDASSGNTIYF.

The table lists this clonotype with a few counts. This chain joins TRBV6-5 and TRBJ2-6; possible D gene TRBD1, 6 bases. This CDR3 contains 15 residues. Trimming removed 7 bases at V and 0 bases at J, with 10 bases between. Germline CDR1 and CDR2: MNHEY and SVGAGI. CDR3 nucleotide sequence: TGTGCCAGCATGGGGGCGAGCTCTGGGGCCAACGTCCTGACTTTC. This sequence encodes CASMGASSGANVLTF.

This clonotype came up a few times. This rearrangement joins TRBV24-1 to TRBJ2-3, with 8 bases that match TRBD1. This CDR3 is 17 amino acids long. V gave up 7 bases and J gave up 1 base; unmatched junction bases: 12. Germline V lookup: CDR1 KGHDR, CDR2 SFDVKD. CDR3 nucleotide sequence: TGTGCCACCAGAGGGAACAGGGGGGCTGTGGGCACAGATACGCAGTATTTT. Encoded protein: CATRGNRGAVGTDTQYF.